The sequence of this T cell receptor beta chain was determined in a study of T cell responses to AZD1222 COVID-19 vaccine. The CDR3 sequence is 13 residues long. The V and J ends lost 6 bases and 5 bases, in that order; junction bases with no gene match: 3. The germline gives CDR1 SQVTM, CDR2 ANQGSEA. Using immunoSEQ multiplex PCR, the repertoire was profiled, and TCRdb retains in-frame clones only, with some absent. The sample lists around 150,000 clones; about 90% were seen once. This specimen was peripheral blood, taken 28 days after the second AZD1222 dose. The chain links TRBV29-1 to TRBJ1-5; 11 nucleotides align to TRBD1. The clonotype originates from an adult who received the AZD1222 COVID-19 vaccine. For the CDR3, the DNA is TGCAGCGTCCAGGGACAGGGGGATCAGCCCCAGCATTTT. It specifies CSVQGQGDQPQHF. Combining the CDR3 with reference TRBV29-1 and TRBJ1-5 gives the whole variable domain SAVISQKPSRDICQRGTSLTIQCQVDSQVTMMFWYRQQPGQSLTLIATANQGSEATYESGFVIDKFPISRPNLTFSTLTVSNMSPEDSSIYLCSVQGQGDQPQHFGDGTRLSIL.